This T cell receptor beta chain was sequenced in a study of blood T cell repertoires in COVID-19. Turning to the study itself: Acute and convalescent COVID-19 samples came from the United States, Italy and Spain.

Enrollment of patients from Seattle took place during active infection, with longitudinal follow-up. Germline V lookup: CDR1 MNHEY, CDR2 SMNVEV (reference sequence). V shed 5 bases and J shed 5 bases, with 15 bases lying between them. The CDR3 has 14 residues. Under the authors' procedure: Estimation of nucleated cell counts was performed using reference gene primer amplification. The data were produced by immunoSEQ multiplex PCR, yet TCRdb's version contains in-frame clones alone and is incomplete. V and J calls and clone size are given by that table; D and trimming were obtained from the DNA. The sample carries approximately 89,000 clones, just under 80% recorded once. This clone was counted a few times.

The rearrangement uses TRBV27 and TRBJ2-5; D perhaps matches TRBD2 (6 bases). Specimen: peripheral blood. This receptor was obtained from a man between 65 and 80 years old with COVID-19, enrolled during active disease. The CDR3 reads CASSPPGTLETQYF. CDR3 sequence (DNA): TGTGCCAGCAGTCCCCCCGGGACTCTCGAGACCCAGTACTTC.